Reported below is one T cell receptor (beta chain). These data belong to a study of blood T cell repertoires in COVID-19. Study summary: Acute and convalescent COVID-19 specimens originated in the United States, Italy and Spain.

Measured with immunoSEQ multiplex PCR; TCRdb has only the in-frame clones, and not every one. The data contain 180,000 or so clones, about 90% of them singletons. Germline V CDR1 and CDR2: KGHSH, LQKENI. V trimming: 2 bases; J trimming: 5 bases; junction bases outside the gene matches: 7. The CDR3 covers 15 residues. The chain is built from TRBV18 and TRBJ2-5, with 8 bases aligning to TRBD1. The source of this sequence is a man aged 18-30 years with active or convalescent COVID-19. The sample consisted of peripheral blood. CDR3: CASSPIQGAEETQYF. In nucleotides, the CDR3 is TGTGCCAGCTCACCAATCCAGGGGGCGGAGGAGACCCAGTACTTC.